This paragraph reports one T cell receptor beta chain. The antigen remains unidentified. The data derive from a study of T cell responses to AZD1222 COVID-19 vaccine. Study-wide results and caveats: Spike-spanning, vaccine-associated CD4 TCRs were dominant at 160-218 and 743-854.

The assay was immunoSEQ multiplex PCR, and TCRdb's table has in-frame clones only and misses some. The repertoire holds approximately 120,000 clones, 88% seen once, with 9.5% to 15% in the top ten. V was pared by 4 bases and J by 7 bases, with 13 bases between. Germline V gene data show CDR1 as SEHNR and CDR2 as FQNEAQ (reference sequence). The CDR3 sequence is 13 residues long. The receptor was derived from an adult in good health. This specimen was peripheral blood, taken on day 0 of MenACWY control vaccination. The chain uses TRBV7-9 and TRBJ2-5; D may be TRBD2 (5 bases). CDR3 coding DNA: TGTGCCAGCAGCTCAACTAGTCACGGGACCCAGTACTTC. Amino acids: CASSSTSHGTQYF.